This T cell receptor (beta chain) was sequenced for a study of cytomegalovirus exposure and HLA in healthy donors. Study-wide results and caveats: Available immune exposure information was restricted to CMV serostatus only. It was reportedly the case that the classifier diagnosed cytomegalovirus status with high specificity and sensitivity. In a later analysis, V- and J-gene trimming of beta chains associated with a DCLRE1C missense variant, replicated independently.

Germline V gene data show CDR1 as LNHDA and CDR2 as SQIVND (reference sequence). The CDR3 sequence is 13 residues long. Trimming shortened V by 3 bases and J by 3 bases, and 9 bases separated the two germline ends. Concerning this clone itself: Its antigen remains unknown.

Use of 60 Vbeta and 13 Jbeta primers characterized the PCR. Sequencing used immunoSEQ multiplex PCR; TCRdb keeps in-frame clones, though not all of them. The sample records about 160,000 clones, 75% to 90% being singletons. The source of this sequence is a woman aged 18-29 years in good health and CMV-seronegative. The sequenced sample consisted of PBMCs. This rearrangement joins TRBV19 to TRBJ2-7, with a possible D match to TRBD1 (5 bases). CDR3 loop: CASSIGHIYEQYF. In DNA form, the CDR3 reads TGTGCCAGTAGTATCGGACATATCTACGAGCAGTACTTC.